Included here is one T cell receptor beta chain sequence, with context. This clonotype was recorded many times. It lacks a known antigen. No per-base quality is available; no much larger clone lies one base away. These data originate in a study of T-cell reconstitution after alpha-beta-depleted transplantation in children (dated by TCRdb to the mid-2010s). About the investigation overall: Using TCR repertoire profiling, the study quantitatively followed how T-cell immune reconstitution unfolded in children after TCRalphabeta/CD19-depleted allogeneic hematopoietic cell transplantation.

Library creation used PCR. Sequencing was performed on an Illumina HiSeq 2500. TCR libraries were prepared with molecular barcoding, using unique molecular identifiers to normalize TCRbeta repertoire quantification. Using fastp at Q25 and MiXCR, TCRdb reprocessed the public reads and kept productive beta chains. Rows merge per CDR3 protein into single entries with the most common DNA and genes. The sample has 200,000 to 300,000 distinct CDR3 sequences on record, about 12% of them singletons. Roughly 2.6% of the sample is taken by the ten largest. After removal of 6 bases from V and 7 bases from J, the junction retains 7 bases not matched to a gene. From its cysteine to its phenylalanine, the CDR3 spans 14 amino acids. Only the CDR3 portion is preserved as DNA: 42 bases, with reading frame beginning at the first base. The germline V gene (reference sequence) supplies CDR1 DFQATT and CDR2 SNEGSKA.

The chain employs TRBV20-1 and TRBJ1-6; 9 bases in between match TRBD1. The sample consisted of PBMCs from the stem cell graft donor, taken from the stem cell graft. The TCR sequence derives from a human donor who donated a stem cell graft to a child with acute lymphoblastic leukemia. The encoded CDR3 is CSARGDRGNSPLHF. Here is the DNA: TGCAGTGCCCGGGGAGACAGGGGGAATTCACCCCTCCACTTT.